The present entry profiles one T cell receptor (beta chain) with its context. What it binds is not known. Patients were excluded for autoimmune disease history or systemic immunosuppression. Assay used: immunoSEQ multiplex PCR; TCRdb lists only in-frame clones, some missing. The table includes over 70,000 clones, about 92% detected once. This sample was included in a study of OX40 agonist ivuxolimab in advanced cancers. Study summary: Three patients, one with hepatocellular carcinoma and two with cutaneous melanoma, achieved partial responses.

The V segment lost 1 base and the J segment 10 bases; nucleotides outside the gene matches: 10. CDR1 MGHRA and CDR2 YSYEKL come from the germline V gene. This CDR3 is 17 amino acids long. Study observations and caveats: Clonal expansion was seen in CD4+ and CD8+ blood T cells by week 6 at 0.1 to 3.0 mg/kg.

The V and J genes are TRBV4-1 and TRBJ1-6, with 10 bases aligning to TRBD1. The TCR sequence derives from an adult with an advanced solid tumor such as melanoma, head and neck, liver or kidney cancer. This specimen consisted of CD4+ or CD8+ T cells sorted from blood, obtained in a trial of the OX40 agonist ivuxolimab. For the CDR3, the DNA is TGCGCCAGCAGCCAAGTCCCACCGGGGACAGGGGTGTCACCCCTCCACTTT. Translating gives CASSQVPPGTGVSPLHF.